Following are 11 T cell receptor beta chains from one sample sequenced in a study of cytomegalovirus exposure and HLA in healthy donors. Repertoires were generated with immunoSEQ multiplex PCR, while TCRdb's copy carries only in-frame clones and drops some. This table has about 330,000 clones, around 90% appearing once. Input material: PBMCs. The receptors derive from a woman under 40 in good health and CMV-seropositive.

The chain has TRBV28 and TRBJ2-3; no clear D. Trimming removed 8 bases from V and 2 bases from J, with 8 bases in between. CDR1 MDHEN and CDR2 SYDVKM come from the germline V gene. The CDR3 runs 12 residues. The chain's CDR3 is CASLTATDTQYF. Written as DNA, the CDR3 is TGTGCCAGCCTCACGGCCACAGATACGCAGTATTTT.

V is TRBV29-1 and J is TRBJ1-1; 9 bases are a match to TRBD1. CDR3 size: 13 residues. Germline CDR1 SQVTM, CDR2 ANQGSEA. The CDR3 sequence is CSAGTGMNTEAFF. The DNA of the CDR3 is TGCAGTGCGGGGACAGGGATGAACACTGAAGCTTTCTTT. Using reference TRBV29-1 and TRBJ1-1 for the parts outside the CDR3, the full variable domain is SAVISQKPSRDICQRGTSLTIQCQVDSQVTMMFWYRQQPGQSLTLIATANQGSEATYESGFVIDKFPISRPNLTFSTLTVSNMSPEDSSIYLCSAGTGMNTEAFFGQGTRLTVV.

In this sample, this clone turned up once. V gene TRBV27 combines with J gene TRBJ2-7; 8 positions match TRBD1. CDR1 and CDR2 from the germline V gene are MNHEY and SMNVEV (reference sequence). Trimming cost V 4 bases and J 3 bases; bases outside gene matches: 11. The CDR3 sequence is 16 residues long. The CDR3 sequence: CASSSSPGTGIYEQYF. CDR3 nucleotides: TGTGCCAGCAGTTCTAGTCCCGGGACAGGTATCTACGAGCAGTACTTC.

This clone was recorded only once. This chain joins TRBV7-3 and TRBJ2-5; 13 nucleotides match TRBD2. The CDR3 runs to 15 residues. Germline V gene sequence: CDR1 SGHTA, CDR2 FQGTGA. J gave up 3 bases and V 6 bases, and 4 bases lay outside the gene matches. This CDR3 reads CASSRTSGGEETQYF. The CDR3 nucleotides are TGTGCCAGCAGTCGGACTAGCGGGGGAGAAGAGACCCAGTACTTC.

This rearrangement joins TRBV18 to TRBJ2-7, with D uncertain. Germline CDR1 and CDR2: KGHSH and LQKENI. V lost 0 bases, J lost 3 bases, and 18 bases lay in between. CDR3 length: 17 amino acids. The chain's CDR3 is CASSPPNRKFSLYEQYF. In nucleotides, the CDR3 is TGTGCCAGCTCACCACCGAACAGAAAGTTTTCCCTCTACGAGCAGTACTTC.

The rearrangement uses TRBV6-1 and TRBJ2-3; the D gene is possibly TRBD1 (5 bases). V was pared by 3 bases and J by 3 bases, with 13 bases between. The CDR3 is 15 amino acids. Germline lookup yields CDR1 MNHNS and CDR2 SASEGT. CDR3 sequence: CASSDGRVVTDTQYF. The CDR3 bases are TGTGCCAGCAGTGATGGCAGGGTAGTGACAGATACGCAGTATTTT.

Concerning this clone itself: Different DNA sequences within this sample yield the same CDR3. The rearrangement joins TRBV9 to TRBJ2-5, with D unclear. V lost 0 bases to trimming and J lost 2 bases, with 8 bases between them. The germline gives CDR1 SGDLS, CDR2 YYNGEE. The CDR3 is 14 residues long. The CDR3 loop is CASSVGPGQETQYF. The CDR3 bases are TGTGCCAGCAGCGTAGGTCCGGGTCAAGAGACCCAGTACTTC.

The chain carries TRBV28 and TRBJ2-4; tentatively, D is TRBD1 or TRBD2 (5 bases each). V was clipped by 3 bases and J by 9 bases, with 6 bases between them. Germline V gene sequence: CDR1 MDHEN, CDR2 SYDVKM. The CDR3 length is 11 residues. The CDR3 DNA follows: TGTGCCAGCAGTTTGGGACGCATTCAGTACTTC. Translating gives CASSLGRIQYF.

The rearrangement uses TRBV29-1 and TRBJ2-5; 12 nucleotides agree with TRBD2. This CDR3 region has 14 residues. Per germline, CDR1 SQVTM and CDR2 ANQGSEA. V lost 3 bases and J lost 4; bases outside the gene matches: 3. CDR3 sequence: CSVELGLAGETQYF. DNA for the CDR3: TGCAGCGTTGAGCTGGGACTAGCGGGAGAGACCCAGTACTTC.

This chain uses TRBV7-9 with TRBJ1-2; D possibly corresponds to TRBD1 (5 bases). Trimming shortened V by 0 bases and J by 4 bases, and 12 bases separated the two germline ends. This CDR3 contains 15 residues. Germline V lookup: CDR1 SEHNR, CDR2 FQNEAQ (reference sequence). DNA of the CDR3: TGTGCCAGCAGCTTAGCGGGGGAACGGGCCTATGGCTACACCTTC. It encodes CASSLAGERAYGYTF. Full variable domain (missing parts from reference TRBV7-9 and TRBJ1-2): DTGVSQNPRHKITKRGQNVTFRCDPISEHNRLYWYRQTLGQGPEFLTYFQNEAQLEKSRLLSDRFSAERPKGSFSTLEIQRTEQGDSAMYLCASSLAGERAYGYTFGSGTRLTVV.

There are a few counts of this clone. V gene TRBV4-1 combines with J gene TRBJ1-2; the D is unclear. This CDR3 region has 14 residues. Germline CDR1 and CDR2: MGHRA and YSYEKL. The V and J ends lost 3 bases and 2 bases respectively, with 10 bases between them. In DNA form, the CDR3 reads TGCGCCAGCAGCCAGGCTCAGGCGAACTATGGCTACACCTTC. Its translation is CASSQAQANYGYTF.